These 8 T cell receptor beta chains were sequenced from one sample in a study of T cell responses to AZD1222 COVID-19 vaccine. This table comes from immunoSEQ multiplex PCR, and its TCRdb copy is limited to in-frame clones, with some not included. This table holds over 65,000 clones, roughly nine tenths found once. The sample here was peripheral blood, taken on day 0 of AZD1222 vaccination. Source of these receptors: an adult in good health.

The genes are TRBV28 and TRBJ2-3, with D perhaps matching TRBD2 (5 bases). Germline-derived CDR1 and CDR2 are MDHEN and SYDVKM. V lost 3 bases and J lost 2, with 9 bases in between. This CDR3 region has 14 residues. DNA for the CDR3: TGTGCCAGCAGTTTCCCGAGGGCCACAGATACGCAGTATTTT. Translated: CASSFPRATDTQYF.

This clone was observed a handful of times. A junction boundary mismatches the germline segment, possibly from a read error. The CDR3, as DNA: TGTGCCAGTAGGATAGCGGAATACACCGGGGAGCTGTTTTTT. The encoded protein is CASRIAEYTGELFF. The V gene is TRBV19, the J gene TRBJ2-2, with D possibly TRBD2 on 6 matching bases. CDR3 length: 14 amino acids. Germline V gene sequence: CDR1 LNHDA, CDR2 SQIVND (reference sequence).

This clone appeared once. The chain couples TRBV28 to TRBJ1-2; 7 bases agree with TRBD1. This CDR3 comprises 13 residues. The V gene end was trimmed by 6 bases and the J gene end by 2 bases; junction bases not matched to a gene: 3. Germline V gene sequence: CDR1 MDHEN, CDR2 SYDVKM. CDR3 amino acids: CASRRQGNYGYTF. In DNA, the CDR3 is TGTGCCAGCAGAAGACAGGGAAACTATGGCTACACCTTC.

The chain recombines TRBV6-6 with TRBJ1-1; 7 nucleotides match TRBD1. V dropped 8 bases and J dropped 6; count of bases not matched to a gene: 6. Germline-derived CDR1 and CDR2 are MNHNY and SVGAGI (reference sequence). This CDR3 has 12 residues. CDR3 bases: TGTGCCAGCGGGACAGTTGCACCTGAAGCTTTCTTT. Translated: CASGTVAPEAFF.

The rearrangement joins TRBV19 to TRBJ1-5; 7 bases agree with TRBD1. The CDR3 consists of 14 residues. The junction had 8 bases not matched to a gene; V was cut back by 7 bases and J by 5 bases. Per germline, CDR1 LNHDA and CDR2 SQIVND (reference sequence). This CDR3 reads CASTRGGLDQPQHF. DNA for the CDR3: TGTGCCAGTACGCGAGGGGGCCTAGATCAGCCCCAGCATTTT. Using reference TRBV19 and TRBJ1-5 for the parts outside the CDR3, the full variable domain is DGGITQSPKYLFRKEGQNVTLSCEQNLNHDAMYWYRQDPGQGLRLIYYSQIVNDFQKGDIAEGYSVSREKKESFPLTVTSAQKNPTAFYLCASTRGGLDQPQHFGDGTRLSIL.

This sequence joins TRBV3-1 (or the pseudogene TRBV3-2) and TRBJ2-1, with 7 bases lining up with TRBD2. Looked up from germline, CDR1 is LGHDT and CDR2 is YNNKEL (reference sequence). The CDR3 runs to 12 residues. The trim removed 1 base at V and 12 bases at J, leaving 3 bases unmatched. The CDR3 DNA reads TGTGCCAGCAGCCAAGGAGCGGGGATGCAGTTCTTC. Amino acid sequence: CASSQGAGMQFF.

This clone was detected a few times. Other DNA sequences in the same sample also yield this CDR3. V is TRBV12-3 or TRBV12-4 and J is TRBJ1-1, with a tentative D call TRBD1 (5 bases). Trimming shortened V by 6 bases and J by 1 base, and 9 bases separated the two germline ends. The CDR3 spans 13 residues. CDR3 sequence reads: CASSPTGNTEAFF. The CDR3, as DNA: TGTGCCAGCAGCCCCACAGGGAACACTGAAGCTTTCTTT.

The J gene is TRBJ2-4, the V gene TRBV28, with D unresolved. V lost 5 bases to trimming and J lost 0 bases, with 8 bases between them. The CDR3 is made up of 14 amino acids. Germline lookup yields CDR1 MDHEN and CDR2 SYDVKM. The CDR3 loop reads CASSPQRAKNIQYF. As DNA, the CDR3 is TGTGCCAGCAGTCCGCAGAGAGCCAAAAACATTCAGTACTTC.